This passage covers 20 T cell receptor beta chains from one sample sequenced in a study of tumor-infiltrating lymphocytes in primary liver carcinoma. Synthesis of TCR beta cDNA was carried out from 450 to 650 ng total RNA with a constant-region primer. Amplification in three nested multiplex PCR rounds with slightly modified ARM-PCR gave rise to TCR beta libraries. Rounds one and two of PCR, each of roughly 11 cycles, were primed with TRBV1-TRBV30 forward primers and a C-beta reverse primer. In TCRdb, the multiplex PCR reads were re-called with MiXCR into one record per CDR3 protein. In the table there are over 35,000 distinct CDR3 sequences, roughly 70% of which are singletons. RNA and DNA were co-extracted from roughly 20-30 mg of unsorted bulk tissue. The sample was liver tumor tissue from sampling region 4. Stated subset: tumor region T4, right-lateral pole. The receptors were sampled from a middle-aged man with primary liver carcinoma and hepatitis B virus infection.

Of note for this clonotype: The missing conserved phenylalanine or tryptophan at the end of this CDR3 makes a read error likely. The CDR3 coding sequence is TGCAACATTGCAGGGGGCTGGGGGATGAACACTGAAGCTTTCTTA. It is translated as CNIAGGWGMNTEAFL. The chain has TRBV29-1 and TRBJ1-1; 8 bases fit TRBD1. Germline lookup yields CDR1 SQVTM and CDR2 ANQGSEA. There are 15 residues in the CDR3.

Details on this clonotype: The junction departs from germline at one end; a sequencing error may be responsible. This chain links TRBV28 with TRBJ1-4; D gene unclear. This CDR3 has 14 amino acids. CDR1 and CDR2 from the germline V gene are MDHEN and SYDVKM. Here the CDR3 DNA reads TGTCCCAGCAGTTTGGCAGGTCCGAATGAAAAACTGTTTTTT. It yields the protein CPSSLAGPNEKLFF.

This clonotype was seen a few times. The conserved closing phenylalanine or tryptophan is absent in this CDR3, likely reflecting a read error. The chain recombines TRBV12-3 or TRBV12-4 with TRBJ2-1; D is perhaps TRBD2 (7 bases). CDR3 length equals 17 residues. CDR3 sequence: CANGEGGGSLSYSEQFL. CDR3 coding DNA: TGTGCCAACGGGGAGGGGGGCGGGTCTCTCTCCTACAGTGAGCAGTTCCTC.

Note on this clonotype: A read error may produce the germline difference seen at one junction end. The CDR3 reads CTSSRNGTENQYF. Here the CDR3 DNA reads TGTACCAGCAGCCGTAACGGGACAGAGAACCAGTACTTC. The V gene is TRBV12-3 or TRBV12-4, the J gene TRBJ2-5, with TRBD1 matching over 7 bases. CDR3 size: 13 residues.

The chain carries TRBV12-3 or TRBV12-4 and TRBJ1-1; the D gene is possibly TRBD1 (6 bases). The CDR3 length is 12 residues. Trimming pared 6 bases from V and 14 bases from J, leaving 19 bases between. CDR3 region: CASREQGVRAFF. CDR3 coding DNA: TGTGCCAGCAGAGAACAGGGTGTACGGGCCTTCTTT.

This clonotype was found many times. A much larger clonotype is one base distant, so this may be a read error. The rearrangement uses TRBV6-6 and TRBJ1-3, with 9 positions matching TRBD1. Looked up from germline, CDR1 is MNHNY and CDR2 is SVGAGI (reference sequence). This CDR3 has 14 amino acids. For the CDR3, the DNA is TGTGCCAGCAGTCTGACAGGGGGTGGAAGCACCATATATTTT. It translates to CASSLTGGGSTIYF.

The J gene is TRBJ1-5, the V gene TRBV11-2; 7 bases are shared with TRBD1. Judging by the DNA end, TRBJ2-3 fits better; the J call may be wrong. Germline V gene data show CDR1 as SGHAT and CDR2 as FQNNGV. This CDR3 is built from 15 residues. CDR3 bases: TGTGCCAGCGGCTCCGGTACAGGGGAAAATCAGCCCCAGTATTTT. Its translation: CASGSGTGENQPQYF.

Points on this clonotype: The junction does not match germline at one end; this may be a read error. Here the CDR3 DNA reads TGTGCCAACAGTGAAAATTTAATGGGGGCGGCCGTTGGAGAGGCCCAGTACTTC. Protein: CANSENLMGAAVGEAQYF. The rearrangement uses TRBV6-1 and TRBJ2-5, with a weak D call TRBD1 (6 bases). CDR1 is MNHNS, CDR2 SASEGT, per germline. The CDR3 runs to 18 residues.

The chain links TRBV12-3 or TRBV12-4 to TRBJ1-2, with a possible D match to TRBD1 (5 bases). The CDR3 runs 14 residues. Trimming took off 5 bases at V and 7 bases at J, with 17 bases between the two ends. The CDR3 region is CASSLNGTGVGYTF. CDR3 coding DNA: TGTGCCAGCAGTCTGAACGGTACAGGAGTTGGCTACACCTTC.

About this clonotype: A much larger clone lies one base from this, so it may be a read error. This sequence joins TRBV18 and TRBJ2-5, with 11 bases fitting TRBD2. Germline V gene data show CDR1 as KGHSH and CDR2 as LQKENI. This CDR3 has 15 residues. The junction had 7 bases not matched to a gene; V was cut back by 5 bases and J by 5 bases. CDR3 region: CASSSGLAEEETQYF. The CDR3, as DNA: TGTGCCAGCTCATCGGGACTAGCGGAAGAGGAGACCCAGTACTTC.

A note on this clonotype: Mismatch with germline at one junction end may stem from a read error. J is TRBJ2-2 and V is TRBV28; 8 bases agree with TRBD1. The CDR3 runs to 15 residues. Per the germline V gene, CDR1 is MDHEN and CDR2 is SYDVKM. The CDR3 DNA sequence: TGTGTCAGCAGTGCGAGGACAGGGAGGACCGGGGACCTGTTTTTT. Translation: CVSSARTGRTGDLFF.

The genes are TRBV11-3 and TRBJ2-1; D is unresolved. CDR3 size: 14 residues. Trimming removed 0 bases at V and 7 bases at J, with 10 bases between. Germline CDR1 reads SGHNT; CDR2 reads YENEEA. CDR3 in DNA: TGTGCCAGCAGCTTAGACGTCTCTAATAATGAGCAGTTCTTC. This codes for CASSLDVSNNEQFF.

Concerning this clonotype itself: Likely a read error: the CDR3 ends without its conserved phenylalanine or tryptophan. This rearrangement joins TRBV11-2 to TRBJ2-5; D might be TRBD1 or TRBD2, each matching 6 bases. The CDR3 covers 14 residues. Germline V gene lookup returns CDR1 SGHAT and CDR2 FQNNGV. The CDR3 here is CASSPAGGQESQYI. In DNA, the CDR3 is TGTGCCAGCAGCCCGGCCGGGGGCCAAGAGAGCCAGTACATC.

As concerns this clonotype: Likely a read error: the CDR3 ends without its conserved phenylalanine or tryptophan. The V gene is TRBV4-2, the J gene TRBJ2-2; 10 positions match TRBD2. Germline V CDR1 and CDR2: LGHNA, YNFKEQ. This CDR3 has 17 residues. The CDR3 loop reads CASRQGGLAGDFGELFS. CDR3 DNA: TGTGCCAGCAGACAAGGGGGCCTAGCGGGAGATTTCGGGGAACTGTTTTCT.

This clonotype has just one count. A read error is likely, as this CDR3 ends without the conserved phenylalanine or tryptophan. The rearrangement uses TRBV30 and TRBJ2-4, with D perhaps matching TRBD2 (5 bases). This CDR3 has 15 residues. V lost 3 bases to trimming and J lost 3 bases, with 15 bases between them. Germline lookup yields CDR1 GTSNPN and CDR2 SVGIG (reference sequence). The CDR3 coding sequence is TGTGCCTGGAGCGAGAGAGGGCTTGGCAAAAACATTCAGTACCTC. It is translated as CAWSERGLGKNIQYL.

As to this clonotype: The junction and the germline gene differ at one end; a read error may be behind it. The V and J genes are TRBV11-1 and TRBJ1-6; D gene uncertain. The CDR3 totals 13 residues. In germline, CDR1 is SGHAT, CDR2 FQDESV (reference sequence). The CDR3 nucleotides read TGTGCCAGCGGCCGTACACTGGTTTCACCCTTCCACTTT. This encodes CASGRTLVSPFHF.

The CDR3 coding sequence is TGTGCCATCAGTGTCGACAGGGATGGGCCCCAGCATTTT. Its protein is CAISVDRDGPQHF. The gene calls are TRBV10-3 and TRBJ1-5, with 7 bases identical to TRBD1. The CDR3 has 13 residues. With 4 bases clipped from V and 9 bases from J, the junction kept 6 bases outside the gene matches. The germline V gene encodes CDR1 ENHRY and CDR2 SYGVKD.

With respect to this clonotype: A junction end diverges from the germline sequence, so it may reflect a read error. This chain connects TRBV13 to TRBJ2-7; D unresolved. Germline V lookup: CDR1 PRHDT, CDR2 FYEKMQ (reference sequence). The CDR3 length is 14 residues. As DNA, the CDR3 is TGTGTCAGCAGCTCCTATACTTATTCGGGCGATCAGTACTTC. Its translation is CVSSSYTYSGDQYF. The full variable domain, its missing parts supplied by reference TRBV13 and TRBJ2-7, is AAGVIQSPRHLIKEKRETATLKCYPIPRHDTVYWYQQGPGQDPQFLISFYEKMQSDKGSIPDRFSAQQFSDYHSELNMSSLELGDSALYFCVSSSYTYSGDQYFGPGTRLTVT.

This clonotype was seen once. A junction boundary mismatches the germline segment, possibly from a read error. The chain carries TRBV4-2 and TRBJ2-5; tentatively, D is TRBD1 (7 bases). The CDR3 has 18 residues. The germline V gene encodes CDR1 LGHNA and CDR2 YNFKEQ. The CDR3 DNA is TGTGCCAGCAGCCAAGATCTGGTGGGAGGACAGGCTTTAGAGACCCAATACTTC. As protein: CASSQDLVGGQALETQYF.

DNA of the CDR3: TGTGCCAGCAGTGATATACAGGGCGTCGGTTCACCCACACACTTT. Its protein is CASSDIQGVGSPTHF. The chain joins TRBV2 to TRBJ1-6; TRBD1 might be the D (6 bases). The CDR3 has 15 amino acids. Germline CDR1 and CDR2: SNHLY and FYNNEI. The germline V and J ends were trimmed by 3 bases and 19 bases, with 25 bases remaining between them.